Described below is a single T cell receptor (beta chain) sequence and its context. The assay was immunoSEQ multiplex PCR, and TCRdb's table has in-frame clones only and misses some. Among about 60,000 clones listed, 88% were seen once. This CDR3 is built from 19 residues. V was pared by 2 bases and J by 1 base, with 12 bases of the junction left unmatched. Looked up from germline, CDR1 is SGHAT and CDR2 is FQNNGV. The data are from a study of control samples from healthy donors and cancer patients. The chain uses TRBV11-2 and TRBJ2-3, with 10 positions matching TRBD2. The sequenced sample consisted of blood. The receptor's source is a man between 45 and 60 years old in good health. The CDR3 protein is CASSLPGSGRLTGTDTQYF. The CDR3 DNA reads TGTGCCAGCAGCTTACCCGGTAGCGGGAGGCTTACCGGCACAGATACGCAGTATTTT.